This T cell receptor (beta chain) appears in the sequencing data of a study of blood T cell repertoires in COVID-19. Across the whole study: Nucleic acid was either cDNA or gDNA, and it came from T cells, B-cell-depleted T cells, or PBMCs.

Using immunoSEQ multiplex PCR, the repertoire was profiled, and TCRdb retains in-frame clones only, with some absent. The sample has some 170,000 clones, about 86% seen once; the top ten hold around 12%. Germline V gives CDR1 SGHAT, CDR2 FQNNGV. This CDR3 spans 12 amino acids. V was pared by 0 bases and J by 6 bases, with 3 bases between. Sequenced sample: peripheral blood. V is TRBV11-2 and J is TRBJ2-4; D call uncertain. The clonotype was recovered from a woman between 70 and 85 years old with COVID-19, enrolled during active disease. The chain's CDR3 is CASSLDVNIQYF. The DNA for the CDR3 is TGTGCCAGCAGCTTAGACGTAAACATTCAGTACTTC.